The sequence of this T cell receptor (beta chain) was determined in a study of blood T cell repertoires in COVID-19. Sequenced by immunoSEQ multiplex PCR; TCRdb stores in-frame clones only, minus some. The data contain about 100,000 clones, around four fifths of them seen just once; the ten biggest clones take up around an eighth. CDR1 and CDR2 from the germline V gene are MGHDK and SYGVNS. CDR3 length equals 16 residues. V was pared by 2 bases and J by 7 bases, with 17 bases between. The chain joins TRBV25-1 to TRBJ1-4; maybe TRBD1 (5 bases). Material: peripheral blood. The TCR comes from a man aged 45-60 years with active or convalescent COVID-19. CDR3 loop: CASSEIRGGYGEKLFF. DNA of the CDR3: TGTGCCAGCAGTGAAATAAGGGGAGGCTACGGTGAAAAACTGTTTTTT.